The 15 T cell receptor beta chains below come from one sample, sequenced in a study of cytomegalovirus exposure and HLA in healthy donors. The primer mix had 60 Vbeta and 13 Jbeta primers. Clones were sequenced by immunoSEQ multiplex PCR, and TCRdb holds only the in-frame ones, with some missing. Among approximately 150,000 clones, approximately 80% were seen once, and the ten largest hold roughly 2.4%. Input material: PBMCs. These TCRs come from a woman aged 18-29 years in good health and CMV-seropositive.

The V gene is TRBV5-1, the J gene TRBJ1-1; tentatively, D is TRBD1 (5 bases). Trimming removed 0 bases at V and 1 base at J, with 13 bases between. This CDR3 has 16 amino acids. Germline CDR1 is SGHRS and CDR2 is YFSETQ. CDR3 sequence reads: CASSLEGGHGNTEAFF. CDR3 DNA: TGCGCCAGCAGCTTGGAGGGTGGACATGGGAACACTGAAGCTTTCTTT.

The chain's CDR3 is CASTPRGGVSNQPQHF. In nucleotides, the CDR3 is TGCGCCAGCACCCCACGGGGGGGCGTTAGCAATCAGCCCCAGCATTTT. The V call is TRBV23-1, the J call TRBJ1-5; possible D gene TRBD1, 6 bases. TRBV23-1 is an ORF; its function is uncertain. V was clipped by 7 bases and J by 0 bases, with 16 bases between them. CDR3 length: 16 amino acids.

The chain couples TRBV7-2 to TRBJ1-1; D ambiguous. Per the germline V gene, CDR1 is SGHTA and CDR2 is FQGNSA. The CDR3 sequence is 16 residues long. The V and J ends lost 3 bases and 3 bases respectively, with 17 bases between them. CDR3 sequence (DNA): TGTGCCAGCAGCTTGTCTGGGATAGGGAGGGACACTGAAGCTTTCTTT. This gives the protein CASSLSGIGRDTEAFF. Together with reference TRBV7-2 and TRBJ1-1, the CDR3 gives the full variable domain: GAGVSQSPSNKVTEKGKDVELRCDPISGHTALYWYRQSLGQGLEFLIYFQGNSAPDKSGLPSDRFSAERTGGSVSTLTIQRTQQEDSAVYLCASSLSGIGRDTEAFFGQGTRLTVV.

The rearrangement links TRBV27 to TRBJ2-2, with TRBD2 matching over 10 bases. CDR3 length equals 16 residues. Trimming at V came to 4 bases and at J to 2 bases, leaving 4 bases not matched to a gene. The germline gives CDR1 MNHEY, CDR2 SMNVEV (reference sequence). This CDR3 reads CASSSSGGANTGELFF. DNA of the CDR3: TGTGCCAGCAGTTCTAGCGGGGGAGCAAACACCGGGGAGCTGTTTTTT.

This clone turned up a few times. The chain has TRBV6-6 and TRBJ2-3, with D hard to call. V shed 5 bases and J shed 2 bases, with 2 bases lying between them. CDR3 length: 11 amino acids. Germline V gene data show CDR1 as MNHNY and CDR2 as SVGAGI (reference sequence). The CDR3: CASSHTDTQYF. The CDR3 DNA is TGTGCCAGCAGTCACACAGATACGCAGTATTTT.

This chain connects TRBV29-1 to TRBJ1-1; D is ambiguous. CDR1 is SQVTM and CDR2 is ANQGSEA in the germline V gene. The CDR3 is 13 residues long. Trimming took 4 bases from V and 1 from J, leaving 10 bases between them. CDR3 protein: CSVVLRENTEAFF. The CDR3, as DNA: TGCAGCGTTGTCTTACGAGAGAACACTGAAGCTTTCTTT.

The chain is built from TRBV4-1 and TRBJ1-5; no definite D call. With 4 bases removed from V and 0 bases from J, the gap between germline ends came to 10 bases. The germline V gene has CDR1 MGHRA and CDR2 YSYEKL. This CDR3 is 15 amino acids long. The CDR3: CASSPGEYSNQPQHF. CDR3 nucleotide sequence: TGCGCCAGCAGCCCGGGAGAGTATAGCAATCAGCCCCAGCATTTT.

This sequence joins TRBV18 and TRBJ1-1; 8 bases match TRBD1. The CDR3 is made up of 14 amino acids. The trim removed 9 bases at V and 1 base at J, leaving 7 bases unmatched. Germline values: CDR1 KGHSH, CDR2 LQKENI. In DNA form, the CDR3 reads TGTGCCAGTAGACGGACAGGGCGGAACACTGAAGCTTTCTTT. Amino acids: CASRRTGRNTEAFF.

The chain uses TRBV18 and TRBJ2-7; 9 bases fit TRBD1. The CDR3 is 15 amino acids. Germline assignment: CDR1 KGHSH and CDR2 LQKENI. The junction had 8 bases not matched to a gene; V was cut back by 3 bases and J by 5 bases. The CDR3 is CASSPLRTGADEQYF. The CDR3 DNA reads TGTGCCAGCTCACCTCTGAGGACAGGGGCCGACGAGCAGTACTTC.

The chain is built from TRBV7-2 and TRBJ1-2, with TRBD1 matching 7 bases. The CDR3 spans 13 residues. Germline loops: CDR1 SGHTA, CDR2 FQGNSA. V trimming: 1 base; J trimming: 6 bases; junction bases outside the gene matches: 2. CDR3 residues: CASSLDRGDGYTF. In nucleotides, the CDR3 is TGTGCCAGCAGCTTAGACAGGGGTGATGGCTACACCTTC.

V usage is TRBV9 and J usage is TRBJ1-2; maybe TRBD1 (6 bases). Trimming removed 0 bases at V and 4 bases at J, with 13 bases between. The CDR3 totals 15 residues. Germline V lookup: CDR1 SGDLS, CDR2 YYNGEE. The CDR3 reads CASSVGSWGPYGYTF. CDR3 in DNA: TGTGCCAGCAGCGTAGGATCGTGGGGGCCCTATGGCTACACCTTC.

The sample holds a few counts of this clone. The CDR3 loop is CASSLQGAYEQYF. CDR3 nucleotides: TGCGCCAGCAGCTTGCAGGGCGCCTACGAGCAGTACTTC. The chain links TRBV5-1 to TRBJ2-7; D perhaps matches TRBD1 (5 bases). The CDR3 is 13 residues long. Trimming took off 1 base at V and 2 bases at J, with 7 bases between the two ends. Germline V gene sequence: CDR1 SGHRS, CDR2 YFSETQ.

The J gene is TRBJ2-2, the V gene TRBV9; D remains ambiguous. CDR3 size: 14 residues. The germline V and J ends were trimmed by 0 bases and 1 base, with 4 bases remaining between them. In germline, CDR1 is SGDLS, CDR2 YYNGEE. The CDR3 coding sequence is TGTGCCAGCAGCGTAGACGGGAACACCGGGGAGCTGTTTTTT. Translated: CASSVDGNTGELFF. Using reference TRBV9 and TRBJ2-2 for the parts outside the CDR3, the full variable domain is DSGVTQTPKHLITATGQRVTLRCSPRSGDLSVYWYQQSLDQGLQFLIQYYNGEERAKGNILERFSAQQFPDLHSELNLSSLELGDSALYFCASSVDGNTGELFFGEGSRLTVL.

This rearrangement joins TRBV18 to TRBJ2-3; 7 nucleotides align to TRBD1. With V trimmed by 2 bases and J by 3 bases, 2 bases remained unmatched. The germline gives CDR1 KGHSH, CDR2 LQKENI. This CDR3 has 14 residues. This CDR3 reads CASSPGTATDTQYF. The CDR3 DNA reads as TGTGCCAGCTCACCAGGGACAGCAACAGATACGCAGTATTTT.

This chain joins TRBV19 and TRBJ1-2; 9 bases agree with TRBD1. This CDR3 has 18 amino acids. Trimming at V came to 4 bases and at J to 7 bases, leaving 19 bases not matched to a gene. Looked up from germline, CDR1 is LNHDA and CDR2 is SQIVND (reference sequence). In nucleotides, the CDR3 is TGTGCCAGTAGTAACCCTGGACAGGGGAATTCAAAAGAGAGTGGCTACACCTTC. Its translation is CASSNPGQGNSKESGYTF. Based on the CDR3 plus reference TRBV19 and TRBJ1-2, the full variable domain is DGGITQSPKYLFRKEGQNVTLSCEQNLNHDAMYWYRQDPGQGLRLIYYSQIVNDFQKGDIAEGYSVSREKKESFPLTVTSAQKNPTAFYLCASSNPGQGNSKESGYTFGSGTRLTVV.